What follows describes a single T cell receptor beta chain. Per germline, CDR1 DFQATT and CDR2 SNEGSKA (reference sequence). The length of the CDR3 is 11 residues. With 2 bases removed from V and 6 bases from J, the gap between germline ends came to 7 bases. Assay used: immunoSEQ multiplex PCR; TCRdb lists only in-frame clones, some missing. The table shows about 68,000 clones, with nearly 98% occurring only once. This sample stems from a study of technical replicates of blood from a few donors. This TCR was recovered from a human donor in good health. This sequence joins TRBV20-1 and TRBJ1-1; D is ambiguous. The sequenced material came from T cells isolated from PBMCs. CDR3 sequence: CSARKAPEAFF. Here the CDR3 DNA reads TGCAGTGCTAGAAAAGCGCCTGAAGCTTTCTTT.